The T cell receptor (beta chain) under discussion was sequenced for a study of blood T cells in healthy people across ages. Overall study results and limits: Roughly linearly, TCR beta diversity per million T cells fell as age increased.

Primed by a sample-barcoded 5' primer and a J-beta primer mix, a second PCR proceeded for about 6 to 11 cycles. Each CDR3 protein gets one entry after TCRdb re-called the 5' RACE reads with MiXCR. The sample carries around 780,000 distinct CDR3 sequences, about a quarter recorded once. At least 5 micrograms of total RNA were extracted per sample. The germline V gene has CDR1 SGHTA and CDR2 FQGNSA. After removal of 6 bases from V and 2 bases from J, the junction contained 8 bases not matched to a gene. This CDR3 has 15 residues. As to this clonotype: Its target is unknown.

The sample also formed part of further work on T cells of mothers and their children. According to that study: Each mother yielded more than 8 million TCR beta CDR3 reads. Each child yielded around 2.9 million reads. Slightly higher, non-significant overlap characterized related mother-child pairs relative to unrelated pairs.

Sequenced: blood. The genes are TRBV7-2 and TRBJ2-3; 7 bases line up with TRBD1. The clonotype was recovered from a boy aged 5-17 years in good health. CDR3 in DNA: TGTGCCAGCAGTATTACAGGGGTTGACACAGATACGCAGTATTTT. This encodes CASSITGVDTDTQYF.